This T cell receptor (beta chain) originates from a study of T cells in Graves' hyperthyroidism and ophthalmopathy. A lack of ophthalmopathy progression within 18 months defined stable Graves' hyperthyroidism. The hyperthyroidism was newly diagnosed and had lasted under 2 months; the patients were aged 18 to 65. This clonotype occurred many times. Authors of the study amplified TCR beta CDR3 regions from RNA transcripts. The HTBI set primed first-round TCR CDR3 RT-PCR. In TCRdb, the multiplex PCR reads were re-called with MiXCR into one record per CDR3 protein. The repertoire holds approximately 210,000 distinct CDR3 sequences, with approximately 17% as singletons. The CDR3 is made up of 12 amino acids. V lost 3 bases and J lost 2, with 5 bases in between. Germline values: CDR1 KGHSH, CDR2 LQKENI.

V and J are TRBV18 and TRBJ2-7; perhaps TRBD1 as D (5 bases). Source material: blood. The source is a man over 45 with Graves' hyperthyroidism. The CDR3 DNA reads as TGTGCCAGCTCACCGGACACCTACGAGCAGTACTTC. As protein: CASSPDTYEQYF. Drawing the rest from reference TRBV18 and TRBJ2-7, the complete variable domain is NAGVMQNPRHLVRRRGQEARLRCSPMKGHSHVYWYRQLPEEGLKFMVYLQKENIIDESGMPKERFSAEFPKEGPSILRIQQVVRGDSAAYFCASSPDTYEQYFGPGTRLTVT.